This TCR beta chain was obtained from a study of human T cells and chemical hapten exposure. Across the study: Patch tests applied 0.01% DPC to the upper back and were scored after 6 days. Patients, mostly women, had alopecia areata, alopecia totalis or alopecia universalis.

The study's library attached unique molecular identifiers to single cDNA molecules. Authors' analysis steps: A typical sample had 75,000 to 100,000 TCRs, with roughly 20,000 to 700,000 overall. One entry per CDR3 protein results from TCRdb running MiXCR on the RACE reads. The authors' filters were not applied to this entry. The table lists around 300,000 distinct CDR3 sequences, 4.5% to 5.5% of them singletons. Per the germline V gene, CDR1 is DFQATT and CDR2 is SNEGSKA (reference sequence). Trimming took 5 bases from V and 0 from J; bases not matched to a gene: 7. This CDR3 is built from 15 residues. The time point here: pre-sensitization, week 0. This sample's treatment: therapeutic diphenylcyclopropenone sensitization with weekly scalp DPC.

The chain joins TRBV20-1 to TRBJ2-1; 7 bases agree with TRBD2. The clonotype comes from a woman aged 18 to 35 with alopecia areata. Some clones in this sample may be carry-over from other donors' samples. Sequenced material: whole blood, taken in connection with sensitization to the hapten diphenylcyclopropenone (DPC). CDR3 nucleotides: TGCAGTGCTGGACTAGACCAGAGCTCCTACAATGAGCAGTTCTTC. Translation: CSAGLDQSSYNEQFF.